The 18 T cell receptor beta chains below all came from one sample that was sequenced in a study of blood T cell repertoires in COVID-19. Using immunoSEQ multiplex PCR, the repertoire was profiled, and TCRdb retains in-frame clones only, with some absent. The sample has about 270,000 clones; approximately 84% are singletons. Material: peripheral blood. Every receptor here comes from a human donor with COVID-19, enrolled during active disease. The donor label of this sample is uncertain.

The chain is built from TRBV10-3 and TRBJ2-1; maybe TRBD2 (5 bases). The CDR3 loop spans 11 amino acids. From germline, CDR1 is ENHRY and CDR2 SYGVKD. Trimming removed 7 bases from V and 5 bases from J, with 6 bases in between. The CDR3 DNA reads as TGTGCCATCAAGGAGGACAATGAGCAGTTCTTC. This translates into CAIKEDNEQFF.

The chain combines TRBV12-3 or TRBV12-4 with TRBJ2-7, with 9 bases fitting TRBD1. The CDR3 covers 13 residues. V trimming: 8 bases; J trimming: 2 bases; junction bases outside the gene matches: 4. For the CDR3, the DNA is TGTGCCAGCGGACAGGGGCCGACCTACGAGCAGTACTTC. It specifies CASGQGPTYEQYF.

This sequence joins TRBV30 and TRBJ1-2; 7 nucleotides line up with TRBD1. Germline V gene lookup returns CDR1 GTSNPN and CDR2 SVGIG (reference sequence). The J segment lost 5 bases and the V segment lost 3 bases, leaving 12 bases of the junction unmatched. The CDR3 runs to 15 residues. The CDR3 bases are TGTGCCTGGAGACCGGAGCAGGGGGGAAGGTATGGCTACACCTTC. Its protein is CAWRPEQGGRYGYTF. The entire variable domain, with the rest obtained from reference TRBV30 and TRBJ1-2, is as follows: SQTIHQWPATLVQPVGSPLSLECTVEGTSNPNLYWYRQAAGRGLQLLFYSVGIGQISSEVPQNLSASRPQDRQFILSSKKLLLSDSGFYLCAWRPEQGGRYGYTFGSGTRLTVV.

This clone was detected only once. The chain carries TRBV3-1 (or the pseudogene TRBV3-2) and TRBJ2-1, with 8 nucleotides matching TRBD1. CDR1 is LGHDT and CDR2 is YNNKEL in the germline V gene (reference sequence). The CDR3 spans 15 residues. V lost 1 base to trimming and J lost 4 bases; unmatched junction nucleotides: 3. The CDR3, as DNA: TGTGCCAGCAGCCAAGTTAGGACAGGGTACAATGAGCAGTTCTTC. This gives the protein CASSQVRTGYNEQFF.

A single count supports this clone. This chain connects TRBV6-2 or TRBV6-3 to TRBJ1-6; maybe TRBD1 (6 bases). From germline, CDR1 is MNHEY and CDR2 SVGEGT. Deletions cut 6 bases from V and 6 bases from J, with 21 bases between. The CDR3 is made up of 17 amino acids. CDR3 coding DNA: TGTGCCAGCAGCCCCATGGGGGCAGGGGTCGGTAATTCACCCCTCCACTTT. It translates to CASSPMGAGVGNSPLHF.

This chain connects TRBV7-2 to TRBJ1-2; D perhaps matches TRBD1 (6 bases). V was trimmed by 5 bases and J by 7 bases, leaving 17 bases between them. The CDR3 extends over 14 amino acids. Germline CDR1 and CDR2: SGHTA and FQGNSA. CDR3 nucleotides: TGTGCCAGCAGCACGATCCCGACAGGTCCTGGCTACACCTTC. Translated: CASSTIPTGPGYTF.

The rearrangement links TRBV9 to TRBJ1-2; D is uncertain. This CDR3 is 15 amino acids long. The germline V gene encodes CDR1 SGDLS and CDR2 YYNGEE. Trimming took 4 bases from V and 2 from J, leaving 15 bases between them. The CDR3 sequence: CASSPRRAPNYGYTF. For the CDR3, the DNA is TGTGCCAGCAGCCCGAGGAGGGCCCCCAACTATGGCTACACCTTC.

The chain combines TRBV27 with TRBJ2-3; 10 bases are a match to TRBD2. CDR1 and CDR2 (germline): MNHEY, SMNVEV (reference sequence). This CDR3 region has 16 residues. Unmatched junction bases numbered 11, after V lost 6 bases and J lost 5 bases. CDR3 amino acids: CASSPGLATQLDTQYF. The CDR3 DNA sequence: TGTGCCAGCAGCCCGGGACTAGCGACCCAGTTAGATACGCAGTATTTT.

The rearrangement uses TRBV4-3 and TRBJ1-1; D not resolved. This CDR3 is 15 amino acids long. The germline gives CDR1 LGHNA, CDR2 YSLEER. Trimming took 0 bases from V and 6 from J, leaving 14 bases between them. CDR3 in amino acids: CASSQDWAAWAEAFF. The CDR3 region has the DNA TGCGCCAGCAGCCAAGATTGGGCCGCCTGGGCTGAAGCTTTCTTT.

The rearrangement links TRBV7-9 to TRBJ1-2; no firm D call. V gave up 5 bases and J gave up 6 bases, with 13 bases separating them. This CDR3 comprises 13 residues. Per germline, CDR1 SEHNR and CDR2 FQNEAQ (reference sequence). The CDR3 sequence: CASSDTKHHGYTF. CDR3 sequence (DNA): TGTGCCAGCAGCGATACTAAACACCATGGCTACACCTTC.

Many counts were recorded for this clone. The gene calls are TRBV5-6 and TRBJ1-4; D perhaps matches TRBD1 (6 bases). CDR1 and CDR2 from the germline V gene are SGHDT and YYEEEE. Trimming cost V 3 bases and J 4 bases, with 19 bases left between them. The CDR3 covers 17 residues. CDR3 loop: CASSSSFGQIVNEKLFF. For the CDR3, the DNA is TGTGCCAGCAGCTCGTCATTTGGACAGATAGTTAATGAAAAACTGTTTTTT. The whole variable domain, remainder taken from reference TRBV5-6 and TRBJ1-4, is DAGVTQSPTHLIKTRGQQVTLRCSPKSGHDTVSWYQQALGQGPQFIFQYYEEEERQRGNFPDRFSGHQFPNYSSELNVNALLLGDSALYLCASSSSFGQIVNEKLFFGSGTQLSVL.

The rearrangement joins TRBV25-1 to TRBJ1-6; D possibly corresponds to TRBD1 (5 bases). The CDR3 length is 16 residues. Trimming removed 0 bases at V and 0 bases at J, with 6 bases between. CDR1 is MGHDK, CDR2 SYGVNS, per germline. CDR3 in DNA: TGTGCCAGCAGTGAATACGGGGGCTCCTATAATTCACCCCTCCACTTT. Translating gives CASSEYGGSYNSPLHF. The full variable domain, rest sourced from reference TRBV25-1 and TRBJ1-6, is EADIYQTPRYLVIGTGKKITLECSQTMGHDKMYWYQQDPGMELHLIHYSYGVNSTEKGDLSSESTVSRIRTEHFPLTLESARPSHTSQYLCASSEYGGSYNSPLHFGNGTRLTVT.

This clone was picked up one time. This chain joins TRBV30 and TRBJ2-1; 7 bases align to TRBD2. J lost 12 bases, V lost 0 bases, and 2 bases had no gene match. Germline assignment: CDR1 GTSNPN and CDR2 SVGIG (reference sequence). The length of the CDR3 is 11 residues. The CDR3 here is CAWSVREVQFF. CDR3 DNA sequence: TGTGCCTGGAGTGTACGGGAGGTGCAGTTCTTC.

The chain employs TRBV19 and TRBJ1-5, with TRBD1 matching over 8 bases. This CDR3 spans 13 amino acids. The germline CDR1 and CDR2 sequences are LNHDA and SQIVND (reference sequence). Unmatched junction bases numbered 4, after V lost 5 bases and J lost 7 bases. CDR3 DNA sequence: TGTGCCAGTAGTCCGGGGGACAGGCAGCCCCAGCATTTT. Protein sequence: CASSPGDRQPQHF.

The CDR3 DNA is TGTGCCAGCAGTTCGACAACCTATGGCTACACCTTC. Translating gives CASSSTTYGYTF. V usage is TRBV28 and J usage is TRBJ1-2; no definite D call. V was pared by 4 bases and J by 4 bases, with 7 bases between. Germline V gene data show CDR1 as MDHEN and CDR2 as SYDVKM. The CDR3 extends over 12 amino acids.

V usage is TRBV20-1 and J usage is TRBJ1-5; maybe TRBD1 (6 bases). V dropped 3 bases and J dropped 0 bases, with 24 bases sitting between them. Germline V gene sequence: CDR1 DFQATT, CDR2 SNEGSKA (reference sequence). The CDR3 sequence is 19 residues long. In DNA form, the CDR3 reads TGCAGTGCTAGTTTCCCAGGGGCGGGGGAGCACGGTAGCAATCAGCCCCAGCATTTT. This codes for CSASFPGAGEHGSNQPQHF.

This CDR3 reads CASRPGTDDYTEAFF. CDR3 sequence (DNA): TGTGCCAGCAGGCCCGGGACAGATGATTACACTGAAGCTTTCTTT. The genes are TRBV6-5 and TRBJ1-1; 7 nucleotides match TRBD1. Germline values: CDR1 MNHEY, CDR2 SVGAGI. With 6 bases clipped from V and 3 bases from J, the junction kept 10 bases outside the gene matches. The CDR3 spans 15 residues.

DNA of the CDR3: TGTGCCAGCAGCCGAGCCGAGCCGCGGCATGGCTACACCTTC. It yields the protein CASSRAEPRHGYTF. J is TRBJ1-2 and V is TRBV3-1 (or the pseudogene TRBV3-2); D not resolved. Trimming stripped 4 bases from V and 6 bases from J, with 15 bases between. CDR1 and CDR2 (germline): LGHDT, YNNKEL (reference sequence). The CDR3 loop spans 14 amino acids.